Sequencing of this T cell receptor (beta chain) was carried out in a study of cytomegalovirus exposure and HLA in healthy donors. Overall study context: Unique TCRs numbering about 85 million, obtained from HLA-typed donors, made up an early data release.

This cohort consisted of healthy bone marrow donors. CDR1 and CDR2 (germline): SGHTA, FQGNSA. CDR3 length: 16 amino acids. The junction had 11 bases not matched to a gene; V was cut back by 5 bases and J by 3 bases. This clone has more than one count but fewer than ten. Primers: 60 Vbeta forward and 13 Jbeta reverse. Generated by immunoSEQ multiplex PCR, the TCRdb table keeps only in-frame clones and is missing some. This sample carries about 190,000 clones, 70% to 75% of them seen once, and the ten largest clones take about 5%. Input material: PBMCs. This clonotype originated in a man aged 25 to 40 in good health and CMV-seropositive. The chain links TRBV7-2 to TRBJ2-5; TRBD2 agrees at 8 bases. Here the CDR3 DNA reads TGTGCCAGCAGCCTCCCGGGAGGGGAGCGGGAAGAGACCCAGTACTTC. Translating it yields CASSLPGGEREETQYF.